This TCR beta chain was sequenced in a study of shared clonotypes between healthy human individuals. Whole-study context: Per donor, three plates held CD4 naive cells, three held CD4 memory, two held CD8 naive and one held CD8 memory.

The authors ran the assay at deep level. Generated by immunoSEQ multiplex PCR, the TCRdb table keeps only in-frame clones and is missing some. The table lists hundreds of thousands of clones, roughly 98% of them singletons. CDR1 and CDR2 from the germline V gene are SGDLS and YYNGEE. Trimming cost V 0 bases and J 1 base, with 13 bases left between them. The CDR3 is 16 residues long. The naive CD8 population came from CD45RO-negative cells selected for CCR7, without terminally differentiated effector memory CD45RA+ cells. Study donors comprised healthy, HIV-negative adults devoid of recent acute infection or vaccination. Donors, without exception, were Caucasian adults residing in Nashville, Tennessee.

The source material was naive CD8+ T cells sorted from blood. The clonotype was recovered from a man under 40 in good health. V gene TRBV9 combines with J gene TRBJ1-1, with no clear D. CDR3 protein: CASSVESGQPNTEAFF. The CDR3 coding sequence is TGTGCCAGCAGCGTAGAATCGGGTCAGCCGAACACTGAAGCTTTCTTT.